The rows below give T cell receptor beta chains drawn from one sample of a study of shared clonotypes between healthy human individuals. The method was immunoSEQ multiplex PCR; TCRdb's version includes in-frame clones alone and lacks a portion of them. The repertoire has 850,000 to 1,200,000 clones, 65% to 75% of them found once; the top ten carry about 1.5%. Sequencing was carried out using memory CD4+ T cells sorted from blood. The receptor source for this set is a man between 18 and 29 years old in good health. CDR3s include the opening cysteine and the closing phenylalanine or tryptophan. The D gene is left open where the match is weak. Clone size is given for some rows only: seen once, a few or many times, or a class if the clone is expanded.

v_call	d_call	j_call	clone_size	cdr3_aa	cdr3_nt
TRBV6-6	.	TRBJ2-7	once	CASSYSGGGNYEQYF	TGTGCCAGCAGTTACTCCGGAGGGGGCAACTACGAGCAGTACTTC
TRBV27	.	TRBJ1-6	.	CASTTNRESGSGSPLHF	TGTGCCAGCACCACTAACAGGGAATCGGGGTCCGGATCACCCCTCCACTTT
TRBV7-2	.	TRBJ2-7	.	CASSLTGLYEQYF	TGTGCCAGCAGCTTAACCGGACTGTACGAGCAGTACTTC
TRBV30	.	TRBJ1-1	.	CAGLDTEAFF	TGTGCCGGACTAGACACTGAAGCTTTCTTT
TRBV27	.	TRBJ1-2	few	CASSSQGKDGYTF	TGTGCCAGCAGTTCACAGGGTAAAGACGGCTACACCTTC
TRBV10-3	.	TRBJ2-7	.	CAISEMAGTSYEQYF	TGTGCCATCAGTGAAATGGCGGGGACCTCCTACGAGCAGTACTTC
TRBV27	.	TRBJ2-4	.	CASSVQGSGAKNIQYF	TGTGCCAGCAGTGTACAGGGAAGTGGAGCCAAAAACATTCAGTACTTC
TRBV13	TRBD2	TRBJ2-3	.	CASSFSGKGADTQYF	TGTGCCAGCAGCTTTAGCGGGAAGGGGGCAGATACGCAGTATTTT
TRBV5-1	.	TRBJ2-7	.	CASSLRSFSYEQYF	TGCGCCAGCAGCTTGAGGAGTTTCTCCTACGAGCAGTACTTC
TRBV6-5	.	TRBJ2-7	few	CASSYGQGRYEQYF	TGTGCCAGCAGTTACGGGCAGGGCAGGTACGAGCAGTACTTC
TRBV7-2	.	TRBJ1-3	many	CASSLLDSGNTIYF	TGTGCCAGCAGCTTACTTGACAGTGGAAACACCATATATTTT
TRBV11-3	.	TRBJ1-2	few	CASSHGDRGYTF	TGTGCCAGCAGCCACGGGGACCGAGGCTACACCTTC
TRBV5-6	.	TRBJ1-2	.	CASSLGQVGGYTF	TGTGCCAGCAGCTTGGGACAGGTGGGTGGCTACACCTTC
TRBV5-1	.	TRBJ2-5	.	CASSLPRMETQYF	TGCGCCAGCAGCTTGCCCCGGATGGAGACCCAGTACTTC
TRBV4-3	.	TRBJ1-2	.	CASSQGVREKNTF	TGCGCCAGCAGCCAAGGGGTTAGGGAAAAAAACACCTTC
TRBV11-2	.	TRBJ2-7	.	CASSFRLGVYEQYF	TGTGCCAGCAGCTTCCGTTTAGGGGTTTACGAGCAGTACTTC
TRBV10-3	.	TRBJ2-7	.	CAISGLGYEQYF	TGTGCCATCAGTGGATTGGGCTACGAGCAGTACTTC
TRBV28	.	TRBJ1-1	few	CASSSSGTSNTEAFF	TGTGCCAGCAGTTCCTCCGGAACTTCGAACACTGAAGCTTTCTTT
TRBV2	TRBD2	TRBJ2-3	.	CASSGERTSGSRADTQYF	TGTGCCAGCAGTGGGGAACGGACTAGCGGGAGCCGAGCAGATACGCAGTATTTT
TRBV10-3	TRBD1	TRBJ1-5	.	CAISESDRGSNQPQHF	TGTGCCATCAGTGAGTCGGACAGGGGATCGAATCAGCCCCAGCATTTT
TRBV5-4	.	TRBJ2-5	few	CASSARDRKETQYF	TGTGCCAGCAGCGCGCGGGACAGAAAAGAGACCCAGTACTTC
TRBV11-2	.	TRBJ2-3	.	CASSPAGGRSTDTQYF	TGTGCCAGCAGCCCCGCTGGAGGCAGGAGCACAGATACGCAGTATTTT
TRBV5-6	TRBD1	TRBJ1-6	few	CASSLDTGTGDSPLHF	TGTGCCAGCAGCTTGGATACGGGGACAGGGGATTCACCCCTCCACTTT
TRBV29-1	.	TRBJ2-3	few	CSVTGGTDTQYF	TGCAGCGTTACGGGGGGCACAGATACGCAGTATTTT
TRBV18	.	TRBJ1-2	.	CASSLNYGTPDGYTF	TGTGCCAGCTCACTTAACTACGGGACACCGGATGGCTACACCTTC
TRBV10-3	.	TRBJ1-5	.	CAIGSGVAEGPQHF	TGTGCCATCGGCTCCGGGGTTGCGGAAGGGCCCCAGCATTTT
TRBV2	TRBD2	TRBJ2-7	.	CASSETSVYEQYF	TGTGCCAGCAGTGAAACTAGCGTATACGAGCAGTACTTC
TRBV4-1	.	TRBJ1-2	.	CASSPSTGFYGYTF	TGCGCCAGCAGCCCCTCGACAGGCTTCTATGGCTACACCTTC
TRBV2	.	TRBJ2-7	.	CASTYGVSYEQYF	TGTGCCAGCACATACGGGGTTAGCTACGAGCAGTACTTC
TRBV4-1	.	TRBJ2-7	few	CASSNGGGISYEQYF	TGCGCCAGCAGCAATGGTGGCGGGATCTCCTACGAGCAGTACTTC
TRBV2	.	TRBJ2-1	once	CASRIELGEQFF	TGTGCCAGCAGAATTGAGCTTGGTGAGCAGTTCTTC
TRBV7-9	TRBD2	TRBJ2-5	.	CASSLATSGSDEQYF	TGTGCCAGCAGCTTAGCTACTAGCGGGAGTGATGAGCAGTACTTC
TRBV4-2	.	TRBJ2-7	.	CASSHETTVDEQYF	TGTGCCAGCAGCCATGAGACTACGGTTGACGAGCAGTACTTC
TRBV5-8	TRBD1	TRBJ1-2	.	CASSSRQGGYGYTF	TGTGCCAGCAGCTCCCGACAGGGTGGTTATGGCTACACCTTC
TRBV5-1	.	TRBJ1-6	few	CASSPEPGLASSPLHF	TGCGCCAGCAGCCCTGAACCGGGGCTCGCCAGTTCACCCCTCCACTTT
TRBV27	.	TRBJ1-6	.	CASSLFPPTESSYNSPLHF	TGTGCCAGCAGTTTATTTCCCCCGACAGAGAGCTCCTATAATTCACCCCTCCACTTT
TRBV20-1	.	TRBJ2-1	.	CSARITYEQFF	TGCAGTGCTAGAATCACGTATGAGCAGTTCTTC